The T cell receptor beta chain described here comes from a study of PD-1 blockade in classical Hodgkin lymphoma. With respect to this clone: What it binds is unknown.

The CDR3 runs to 14 residues. The V end was cut by 3 bases, the J end by 4 bases, with 10 bases between. Germline assignment: CDR1 LNHDA and CDR2 SQIVND (reference sequence). Each patient's relapse followed autologous stem cell transplantation, and brentuximab vedotin exposure varied. Method: immunoSEQ multiplex PCR; TCRdb's copy keeps in-frame clones and lacks some. This table has tens of thousands of clones, around 75% appearing once. Regarding the study as a whole: Later analyses included only patients treated at least 1 year post-ASCT. Significantly greater TCR diversity emerged by C4D1 in CD4+ cells but not CD8+ cells.

This sequence was found in a human donor with classical Hodgkin lymphoma. The source material was peripheral blood mononuclear cells (PBMCs), sampled at baseline. This rearrangement joins TRBV19 to TRBJ2-1; D gene unclear. CDR3 sequence: CASSIFGHYNEQFF. The CDR3 DNA sequence: TGTGCCAGTAGTATCTTTGGCCATTACAATGAGCAGTTCTTC. Based on the CDR3 plus reference TRBV19 and TRBJ2-1, the full variable domain is DGGITQSPKYLFRKEGQNVTLSCEQNLNHDAMYWYRQDPGQGLRLIYYSQIVNDFQKGDIAEGYSVSREKKESFPLTVTSAQKNPTAFYLCASSIFGHYNEQFFGPGTRLTVL.